The 30 T cell receptor beta chains listed next were all sequenced from one sample in a study of blood T cell repertoires in COVID-19. Measured with immunoSEQ multiplex PCR; TCRdb has only the in-frame clones, and not every one. The sample carries 150,000 or so clones, 70% to 85% recorded once. Sequenced sample: peripheral blood. The origin of the receptors is a woman in her fifties or sixties with acute or convalescent COVID-19.

This clone was seen only a few times. The rearrangement links TRBV12-3 or TRBV12-4 to TRBJ1-6; a weak D match, TRBD1 (5 bases). Trimming stripped 5 bases from V and 7 bases from J, with 9 bases between. This CDR3 has 13 amino acids. Here the CDR3 reads CASSPSGNSPLHF. CDR3 bases: TGTGCCAGCAGTCCGTCAGGGAATTCACCCCTCCACTTT.

The chain employs TRBV19 and TRBJ1-1; TRBD1 might be the D (5 bases). The V end lost 3 bases, the J end lost 1 base, and 12 bases lay between the germline ends. The germline V gene encodes CDR1 LNHDA and CDR2 SQIVND (reference sequence). The CDR3 is made up of 15 amino acids. The CDR3, as DNA: TGTGCCAGTAGTATTGTGGGGCAGTGGAACACTGAAGCTTTCTTT. As protein: CASSIVGQWNTEAFF.

This clone has more than one count but fewer than ten. CDR3 region: CSVEQDTQYF. DNA of the CDR3: TGCAGCGTTGAACAAGATACGCAGTATTTT. V and J are TRBV29-1 and TRBJ2-3; D uncertain. Deletions cut 2 bases from V and 5 bases from J, with 2 bases between. The CDR3 is 10 residues long. CDR1 and CDR2 from the germline V gene are SQVTM and ANQGSEA.

This clone has only a few counts. This rearrangement joins TRBV28 to TRBJ1-4, with no clear D. CDR3 length: 13 amino acids. V was pared by 4 bases and J by 8 bases, with 11 bases between. Germline V gene data show CDR1 as MDHEN and CDR2 as SYDVKM. The CDR3 nucleotides read TGTGCCAGCAGTTCAACACCAGAAGAAAAACTGTTTTTT. Its translation is CASSSTPEEKLFF.

CDR3 DNA: TGCAGCGTTAAGCCGACAGGGTTTGCGACAGATACGCAGTATTTT. It yields the protein CSVKPTGFATDTQYF. The chain combines TRBV29-1 with TRBJ2-3; 7 nucleotides agree with TRBD1. CDR1 is SQVTM and CDR2 is ANQGSEA in the germline V gene. Germline trimming cut 5 bases from V and 3 bases from J; bases unmatched to any gene: 11. This CDR3 region has 15 residues.

This clone was observed a handful of times. The chain's CDR3 is CASSQAGQYNEQFF. Here the CDR3 DNA reads TGTGCCAGCAGCCAAGCAGGACAATACAATGAGCAGTTCTTC. The J gene is TRBJ2-1, the V gene TRBV3-1 (or the pseudogene TRBV3-2), with a weak D call TRBD1 (5 bases). The CDR3 loop spans 14 amino acids. Germline loops: CDR1 LGHDT, CDR2 YNNKEL (reference sequence). The ends were cut back, 1 base at V and 4 bases at J, with 8 bases in the middle.

The rearrangement joins TRBV2 to TRBJ1-2; the D gene is possibly TRBD1 (5 bases). Per germline, CDR1 SNHLY and CDR2 FYNNEI. The V end was cut by 6 bases, the J end by 6 bases, with 11 bases between. The CDR3 is made up of 12 amino acids. For the CDR3, the DNA is TGTGCCAGCAGAAAGGGGTTGGATGGCTACACCTTC. This codes for CASRKGLDGYTF.

The rearrangement joins TRBV24-1 to TRBJ1-2; tentatively, D is TRBD1 (6 bases). CDR1 and CDR2 from the germline V gene are KGHDR and SFDVKD. Trimming took off 4 bases at V and 0 bases at J, with 11 bases between the two ends. The CDR3 sequence is 15 residues long. The CDR3 nucleotides are TGTGCCACCAGTGACCCGCGGACAGCTAACTATGGCTACACCTTC. Translated, it gives CATSDPRTANYGYTF.

In DNA form, the CDR3 reads TGTGCCAGCAGCGCTCCGGGACAGCCGGCCGGCTACACCTTC. This translates into CASSAPGQPAGYTF. This chain connects TRBV7-9 to TRBJ1-2, with 7 bases fitting TRBD1. Germline V lookup: CDR1 SEHNR, CDR2 FQNEAQ (reference sequence). Trimming removed 5 bases from V and 8 bases from J; junction bases left unmatched: 11. This CDR3 region has 14 residues.

This clone appeared a few times. CDR3 region: CASRRTDGYTF. The CDR3 nucleotides read TGTGCCAGCAGGCGGACAGACGGCTACACCTTC. This rearrangement joins TRBV28 to TRBJ1-2, with D possibly TRBD1 on 6 matching bases. The V and J ends lost 6 bases and 8 bases respectively, with 10 bases between them. This CDR3 spans 11 amino acids. Looked up from germline, CDR1 is MDHEN and CDR2 is SYDVKM.

This clone was seen just once. The chain joins TRBV28 to TRBJ1-1, with D tentatively TRBD1 (5 bases). CDR1 and CDR2 (germline): MDHEN, SYDVKM. This CDR3 comprises 14 residues. Between the trimmed V and J ends, which lost 2 bases and 1 base, there was a span of 8 bases. The CDR3 sequence is CASSLGHRNTEAFF. Written as DNA, the CDR3 is TGTGCCAGCAGTTTAGGACACCGGAACACTGAAGCTTTCTTT.

This rearrangement joins TRBV7-6 to TRBJ1-1; no definite D call. V lost 4 bases to trimming and J lost 5 bases, with 20 bases between them. Germline values: CDR1 SGHVS, CDR2 FNYEAQ. The CDR3 runs 16 residues. CDR3 region: CASSSSVSGGGTEAFF. CDR3 sequence (DNA): TGTGCCAGCAGCTCCTCCGTATCTGGAGGAGGGACTGAAGCTTTCTTT.

V usage is TRBV25-1 and J usage is TRBJ1-2; 12 bases fit TRBD1. Germline V lookup: CDR1 MGHDK, CDR2 SYGVNS. The trim removed 7 bases at V and 7 bases at J, leaving 10 bases unmatched. The CDR3 covers 15 residues. This CDR3 reads CASTGQGAPRSGYTF. The CDR3 DNA sequence: TGTGCCAGCACGGGACAGGGGGCTCCCCGGAGTGGCTACACCTTC.

The gene calls are TRBV5-1 and TRBJ1-4; D remains unclear. The CDR3 totals 12 residues. The germline V and J ends were trimmed by 3 bases and 4 bases, with 4 bases remaining between them. CDR1 and CDR2 from the germline V gene are SGHRS and YFSETQ. CDR3 residues: CASSSGNEKLFF. The CDR3 DNA sequence: TGCGCCAGCAGCTCGGGTAATGAAAAACTGTTTTTT.

V and J are TRBV6-1 and TRBJ2-2; a weak D match, TRBD1 (5 bases). Germline V gives CDR1 MNHNS, CDR2 SASEGT. This CDR3 has 13 residues. Trimming shortened V by 2 bases and J by 6 bases, and 7 bases separated the two germline ends. As DNA, the CDR3 is TGTGCCAGCAGTGAACAGGGTCCCGGGGAGCTGTTTTTT. It is translated as CASSEQGPGELFF.

The V and J genes are TRBV11-1 and TRBJ2-7; 10 nucleotides agree with TRBD1. The germline V gene encodes CDR1 SGHAT and CDR2 FQDESV (reference sequence). Trimming removed 1 base from V and 2 bases from J; junction bases left unmatched: 5. The CDR3 is 16 residues long. As DNA, the CDR3 is TGTGCCAGCAGCTTAGAGGCCGGGACAGGGGCCTACGAGCAGTACGTC. Translated: CASSLEAGTGAYEQYV.

The chain combines TRBV4-2 with TRBJ1-1, with D unresolved. The V end was cut by 0 bases, the J end by 6 bases, with 14 bases between. CDR1 and CDR2 (germline): LGHNA, YNFKEQ. The length of the CDR3 is 15 residues. In nucleotides, the CDR3 is TGTGCCAGCAGCCAAGAGACGGGGATATCGGCTGAAGCTTTCTTT. Translation: CASSQETGISAEAFF.

CDR3: CASSLNRIYGYTF. For the CDR3, the DNA is TGTGCCAGCAGCTTGAACAGGATCTATGGCTACACCTTC. The chain is built from TRBV5-4 and TRBJ1-2; the D gene is possibly TRBD1 (5 bases). The CDR3 is 13 residues long. V shed 1 base and J shed 4 bases, with 8 bases lying between them. Germline CDR1 and CDR2: SGHNT and YYREEE (reference sequence). Full variable domain (rest looked up from reference TRBV5-4 and TRBJ1-2): ETGVTQSPTHLIKTRGQQVTLRCSSQSGHNTVSWYQQALGQGPQFIFQYYREEENGRGNFPPRFSGLQFPNYSSELNVNALELDDSALYLCASSLNRIYGYTFGSGTRLTVV.

The chain recombines TRBV19 with TRBJ2-7; 7 nucleotides align to TRBD1. V gave up 5 bases and J gave up 0 bases; unmatched junction bases: 13. This CDR3 has 17 amino acids. Looked up from germline, CDR1 is LNHDA and CDR2 is SQIVND (reference sequence). CDR3 protein: CASSVNHRGSFSYEQYF. CDR3 bases: TGTGCCAGTAGTGTTAATCACAGGGGATCCTTCTCCTACGAGCAGTACTTC.

The chain is built from TRBV6-6 and TRBJ2-1; D is possibly TRBD1 (6 bases). From germline, CDR1 is MNHNY and CDR2 SVGAGI (reference sequence). This CDR3 region has 14 residues. The germline V and J ends were trimmed by 6 bases and 3 bases, with 12 bases remaining between them. CDR3 DNA sequence: TGTGCCAGCAGATTGGACAGAGACTACAATGAGCAGTTCTTC. Amino acid sequence: CASRLDRDYNEQFF.

This chain links TRBV6-1 with TRBJ2-1, with a weak D call TRBD1 (5 bases). Germline V gene sequence: CDR1 MNHNS, CDR2 SASEGT. V gave up 3 bases and J gave up 6 bases, with 21 bases separating them. CDR3 length: 17 residues. For the CDR3, the DNA is TGTGCCAGCAGTGACCCTGACAGAGGCCTAATGGGCAATGAGCAGTTCTTC. It is translated as CASSDPDRGLMGNEQFF.

This chain uses TRBV5-1 with TRBJ2-7; TRBD1 matches at 8 bases. V was clipped by 4 bases and J by 2 bases; unmatched bases: 8. The CDR3 runs 15 residues. Per the germline V gene, CDR1 is SGHRS and CDR2 is YFSETQ. The CDR3 is CASSPGQGSAYEQYV. The CDR3 DNA reads TGCGCCAGCAGCCCCGGACAGGGAAGTGCCTACGAGCAGTACGTC.

The chain joins TRBV11-2 to TRBJ2-1; TRBD1 matches 8 bases. The V gene's germline CDR1 is SGHAT and CDR2 FQNNGV. The ends lost 1 base at V and 9 bases at J; junction bases unmatched: 11. The CDR3 is 16 residues long. CDR3 sequence reads: CASSLVSGQESPEQFF. CDR3 nucleotides: TGTGCCAGCAGCTTAGTATCGGGACAGGAGAGTCCTGAGCAGTTCTTC. Filled out from reference TRBV11-2 and TRBJ2-1, the complete variable domain reads EAGVAQSPRYKIIEKRQSVAFWCNPISGHATLYWYQQILGQGPKLLIQFQNNGVVDDSQLPKDRFSAERLKGVDSTLKIQPAKLEDSAVYLCASSLVSGQESPEQFFGPGTRLTVL.

V gene TRBV7-8 combines with J gene TRBJ1-6, with D hard to call. Germline-derived CDR1 and CDR2 are SGHVS and FQNEAQ. The CDR3 is made up of 15 amino acids. Trimming shortened V by 1 base and J by 5 bases, and 9 bases separated the two germline ends. DNA of the CDR3: TGTGCCAGCAGCTTAGGTGGACTTCATAATTCACCCCTCCACTTT. Its translation is CASSLGGLHNSPLHF.

V and J are TRBV19 and TRBJ1-4; 8 bases map to TRBD1. V trimming: 4 bases; J trimming: 8 bases; junction bases outside the gene matches: 12. Germline lookup yields CDR1 LNHDA and CDR2 SQIVND (reference sequence). The CDR3 has 16 residues. The CDR3 loop reads CASSNQGAHSREKLFF. The CDR3 nucleotides are TGTGCCAGTAGTAATCAGGGGGCCCATTCAAGAGAAAAACTGTTTTTT.

The chain couples TRBV25-1 to TRBJ1-5; TRBD1 matches 7 bases. CDR1 MGHDK and CDR2 SYGVNS come from the germline V gene. The CDR3 covers 14 residues. The J segment lost 1 base and the V segment lost 6 bases, leaving 3 bases of the junction unmatched. Written as DNA, the CDR3 is TGTGCCAGCAGCCCGGGACAGAGCAATCAGCCCCAGCATTTT. As protein: CASSPGQSNQPQHF.

The V gene is TRBV19, the J gene TRBJ1-6, with 7 positions matching TRBD1. Losses at the gene ends were 11 bases for V and 7 bases for J; bases not matched to a gene: 14. The CDR3 has 15 amino acids. Germline V CDR1 and CDR2: LNHDA, SQIVND (reference sequence). The CDR3 DNA reads as TGTGCCGGCAGCAGTGCAGGGGGGAACAATTCACCCCTCCACTTT. Its protein is CAGSSAGGNNSPLHF. Complete variable domain (other parts from reference TRBV19 and TRBJ1-6): DGGITQSPKYLFRKEGQNVTLSCEQNLNHDAMYWYRQDPGQGLRLIYYSQIVNDFQKGDIAEGYSVSREKKESFPLTVTSAQKNPTAFYLCAGSSAGGNNSPLHFGNGTRLTVT.

The chain has TRBV3-1 (or the pseudogene TRBV3-2) and TRBJ2-7, with TRBD2 as a possible D gene (7 bases). CDR3 length: 15 residues. The V gene lost 1 base and the J gene lost 4 bases, with 14 bases spanning the gap. CDR1 is LGHDT and CDR2 is YNNKEL in the germline V gene (reference sequence). This CDR3 reads CASSQGGGGMYEQYF. The CDR3 region has the DNA TGTGCCAGCAGCCAAGGGGGAGGGGGAATGTACGAGCAGTACTTC.

This clone was seen just once. The V and J genes are TRBV24-1 and TRBJ2-1, with TRBD2 matching over 11 bases. With V trimmed by 6 bases and J by 6 bases, 6 bases remained unmatched. Germline V CDR1 and CDR2: KGHDR, SFDVKD. The CDR3 has 15 amino acids. CDR3 sequence reads: CATSLWGTSGNEQFF. The CDR3 DNA reads as TGTGCCACCAGTCTCTGGGGGACTAGCGGCAATGAGCAGTTCTTC.

This chain joins TRBV9 and TRBJ1-5; unclear D gene. Germline V gene lookup returns CDR1 SGDLS and CDR2 YYNGEE. CDR3 length equals 13 residues. The ends were cut back, 4 bases at V and 5 bases at J, with 10 bases in the middle. The chain's CDR3 is CASSRGRDQPQHF. CDR3 nucleotide sequence: TGTGCCAGCAGCAGAGGTCGGGATCAGCCCCAGCATTTT.